This T cell receptor (beta chain) derives from a study of cytomegalovirus exposure and HLA in healthy donors. Study-wide results and caveats: Indistinguishability led to the exclusion of some V segments, TRBV6-2 and TRBV6-3 included. Most TCR beta V segments were productive about 90% or about 30% of the time in an earlier analysis.

This clone was recorded only once. The antigen is not known. The germline V gene has CDR1 SGHDT and CDR2 YYEEEE. V dropped 3 bases and J dropped 4; count of bases not matched to a gene: 6. The length of the CDR3 is 14 residues. The study ran its PCR with 60 Vbeta and 13 Jbeta primers. Repertoires were generated with immunoSEQ multiplex PCR, while TCRdb's copy carries only in-frame clones and drops some. The sample contains 100,000 to 150,000 clones, around 78% of which appear only once. The rearrangement links TRBV5-6 to TRBJ1-2, with 7 bases lining up with TRBD1. The sample taken for sequencing was PBMCs. This sequence was found in a man aged 40-49 years in good health and CMV-seronegative. CDR3 residues: CASSYRGQSYGYTF. The CDR3 nucleotides are TGTGCCAGCAGCTACCGGGGACAGAGCTATGGCTACACCTTC.